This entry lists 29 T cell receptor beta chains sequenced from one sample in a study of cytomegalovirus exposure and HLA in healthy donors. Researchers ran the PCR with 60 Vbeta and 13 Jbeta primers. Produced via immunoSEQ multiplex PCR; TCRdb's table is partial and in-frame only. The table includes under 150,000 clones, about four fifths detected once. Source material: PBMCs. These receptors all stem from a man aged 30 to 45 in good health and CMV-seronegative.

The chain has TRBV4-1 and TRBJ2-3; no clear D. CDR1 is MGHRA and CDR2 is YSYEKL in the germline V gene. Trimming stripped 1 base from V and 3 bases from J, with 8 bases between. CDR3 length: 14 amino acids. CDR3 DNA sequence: TGCGCCAGCAGCCAAGGTCCCAGAACAGATACGCAGTATTTT. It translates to CASSQGPRTDTQYF.

CDR3 nucleotide sequence: TGCGCCAGCAGCTTGGGGGCAGGGGTGGGCTACGAGCAGTACTTC. Translation: CASSLGAGVGYEQYF. This chain links TRBV5-1 with TRBJ2-7; D is perhaps TRBD1 (6 bases). With 0 bases removed from V and 3 bases from J, the gap between germline ends came to 13 bases. Germline values: CDR1 SGHRS, CDR2 YFSETQ. The CDR3 runs to 15 residues.

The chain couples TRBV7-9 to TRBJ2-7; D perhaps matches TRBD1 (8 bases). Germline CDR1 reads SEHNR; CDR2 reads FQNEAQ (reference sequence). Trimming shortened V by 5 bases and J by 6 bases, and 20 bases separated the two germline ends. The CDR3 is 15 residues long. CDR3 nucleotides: TGTGCCAGCAGCAGAGACAGGGGAGGGGGGCGCGAGCAGTACTTC. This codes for CASSRDRGGGREQYF.

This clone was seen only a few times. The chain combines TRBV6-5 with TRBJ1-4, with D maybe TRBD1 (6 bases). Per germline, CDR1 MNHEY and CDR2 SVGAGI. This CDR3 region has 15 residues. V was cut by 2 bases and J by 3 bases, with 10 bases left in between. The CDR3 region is CASSYNRVPNEKLFF. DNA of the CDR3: TGTGCCAGCAGTTACAACAGGGTCCCTAATGAAAAACTGTTTTTT.

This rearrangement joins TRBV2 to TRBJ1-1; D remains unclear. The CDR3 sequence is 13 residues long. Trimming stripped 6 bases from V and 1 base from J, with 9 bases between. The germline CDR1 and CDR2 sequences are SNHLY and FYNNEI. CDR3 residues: CASSGESNTEAFF. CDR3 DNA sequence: TGTGCCAGCAGCGGGGAATCGAACACTGAAGCTTTCTTT.

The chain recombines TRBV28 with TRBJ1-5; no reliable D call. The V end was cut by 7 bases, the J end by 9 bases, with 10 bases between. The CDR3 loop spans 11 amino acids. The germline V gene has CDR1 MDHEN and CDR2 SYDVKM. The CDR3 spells CASTRSGPQHF. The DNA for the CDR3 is TGTGCCAGCACCCGCTCGGGGCCCCAGCATTTT. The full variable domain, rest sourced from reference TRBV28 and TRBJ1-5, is DVKVTQSSRYLVKRTGEKVFLECVQDMDHENMFWYRQDPGLGLRLIYFSYDVKMKEKGDIPEGYSVSREKKERFSLILESASTNQTSMYLCASTRSGPQHFGDGTRLSIL.

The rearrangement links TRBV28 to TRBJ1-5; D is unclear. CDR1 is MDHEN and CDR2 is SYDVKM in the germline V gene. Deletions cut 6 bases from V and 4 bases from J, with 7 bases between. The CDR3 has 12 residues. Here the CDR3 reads CASSELNQPQHF. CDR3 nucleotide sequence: TGTGCCAGCAGCGAGTTAAATCAGCCCCAGCATTTT.

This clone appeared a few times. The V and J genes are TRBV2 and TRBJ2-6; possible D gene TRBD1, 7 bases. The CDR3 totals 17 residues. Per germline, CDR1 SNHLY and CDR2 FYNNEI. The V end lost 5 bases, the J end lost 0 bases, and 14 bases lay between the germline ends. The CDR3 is CASSRQGLSSGANVLTF. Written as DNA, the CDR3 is TGTGCCAGCAGTCGACAGGGACTGAGCTCTGGGGCCAACGTCCTGACTTTC.

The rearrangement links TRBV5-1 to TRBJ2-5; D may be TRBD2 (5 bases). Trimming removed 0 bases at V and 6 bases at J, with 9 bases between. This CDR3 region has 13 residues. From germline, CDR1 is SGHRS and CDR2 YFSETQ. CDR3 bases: TGCGCCAGCAGCTTGGACGGAGGTCAGACCCAGTACTTC. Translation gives CASSLDGGQTQYF.

CDR3 sequence: CASSPGLLGTEAFF. The DNA for the CDR3 is TGTGCCAGCAGCCCAGGGCTGCTGGGCACTGAAGCTTTCTTT. This sequence joins TRBV7-9 and TRBJ1-1, with a weak D call TRBD1 (5 bases). Looked up from germline, CDR1 is SEHNR and CDR2 is FQNEAQ (reference sequence). Deletions cut 5 bases from V and 4 bases from J, with 14 bases between. The CDR3 totals 14 residues.

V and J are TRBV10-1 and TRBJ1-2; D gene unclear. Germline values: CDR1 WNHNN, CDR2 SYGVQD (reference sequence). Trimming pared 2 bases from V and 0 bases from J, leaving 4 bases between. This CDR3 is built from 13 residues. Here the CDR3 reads CASSEQANYGYTF. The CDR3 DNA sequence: TGCGCCAGCAGTGAGCAGGCTAACTATGGCTACACCTTC.

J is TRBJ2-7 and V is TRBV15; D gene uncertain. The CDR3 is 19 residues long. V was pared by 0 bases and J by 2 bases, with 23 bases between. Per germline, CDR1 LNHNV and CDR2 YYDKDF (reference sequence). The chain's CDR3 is CATSRDGVDSARGPYEQYF. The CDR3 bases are TGTGCCACCAGCAGAGATGGTGTAGACTCCGCGAGAGGCCCCTACGAGCAGTACTTC.

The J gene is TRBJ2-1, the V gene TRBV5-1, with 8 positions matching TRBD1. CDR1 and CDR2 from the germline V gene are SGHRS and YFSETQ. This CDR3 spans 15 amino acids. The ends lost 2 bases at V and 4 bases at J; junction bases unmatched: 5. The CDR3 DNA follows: TGCGCCAGCAGCTTTCAGGGGGCGCTTTACAATGAGCAGTTCTTC. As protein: CASSFQGALYNEQFF.

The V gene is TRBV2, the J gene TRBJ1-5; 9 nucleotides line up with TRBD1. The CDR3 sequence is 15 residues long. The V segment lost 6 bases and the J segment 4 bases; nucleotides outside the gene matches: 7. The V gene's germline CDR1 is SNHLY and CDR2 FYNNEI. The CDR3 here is CASSRGTGRNQPQHF. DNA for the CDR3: TGTGCCAGCAGCAGAGGGACAGGGAGAAATCAGCCCCAGCATTTT.

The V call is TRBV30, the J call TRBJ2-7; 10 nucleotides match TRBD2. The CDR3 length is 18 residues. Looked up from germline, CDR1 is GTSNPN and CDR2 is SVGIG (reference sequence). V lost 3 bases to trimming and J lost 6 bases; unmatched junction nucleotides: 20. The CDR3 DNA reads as TGTGCCTGGAGCGGTGCGGCCGGGGGTGAGCGGGAGGGCCGCGAGCAGTACTTC. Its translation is CAWSGAAGGEREGREQYF.

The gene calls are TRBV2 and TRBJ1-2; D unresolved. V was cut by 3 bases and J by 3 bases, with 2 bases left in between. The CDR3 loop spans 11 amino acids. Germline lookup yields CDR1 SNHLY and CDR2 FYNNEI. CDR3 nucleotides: TGTGCCAGCAGTGACGACTATGGCTACACCTTC. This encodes CASSDDYGYTF. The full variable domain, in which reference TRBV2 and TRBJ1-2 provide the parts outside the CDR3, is EPEVTQTPSHQVTQMGQEVILRCVPISNHLYFYWYRQILGQKVEFLVSFYNNEISEKSEIFDDQFSVERPDGSNFTLKIRSTKLEDSAMYFCASSDDYGYTFGSGTRLTVV.

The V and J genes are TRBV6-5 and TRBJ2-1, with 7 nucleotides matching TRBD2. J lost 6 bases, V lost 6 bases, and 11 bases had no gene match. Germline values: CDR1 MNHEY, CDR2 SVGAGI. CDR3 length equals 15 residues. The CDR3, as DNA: TGTGCCAGCAGCCCCCCCAGGGCTAGCGGCAATGAGCAGTTCTTC. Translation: CASSPPRASGNEQFF.

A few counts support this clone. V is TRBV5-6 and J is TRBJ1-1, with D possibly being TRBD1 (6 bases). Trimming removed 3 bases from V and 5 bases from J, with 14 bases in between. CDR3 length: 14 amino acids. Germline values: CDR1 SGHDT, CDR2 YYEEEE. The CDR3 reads CASSSLDSGTEAFF. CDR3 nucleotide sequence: TGTGCCAGCAGCTCACTGGACAGTGGAACTGAAGCTTTCTTT.

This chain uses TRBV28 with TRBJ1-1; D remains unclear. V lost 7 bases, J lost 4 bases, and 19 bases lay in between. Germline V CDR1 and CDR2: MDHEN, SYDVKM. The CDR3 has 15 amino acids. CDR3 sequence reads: CASTPGDRRFTEAFF. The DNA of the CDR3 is TGTGCCAGCACCCCTGGTGATCGGCGGTTCACTGAAGCTTTCTTT.

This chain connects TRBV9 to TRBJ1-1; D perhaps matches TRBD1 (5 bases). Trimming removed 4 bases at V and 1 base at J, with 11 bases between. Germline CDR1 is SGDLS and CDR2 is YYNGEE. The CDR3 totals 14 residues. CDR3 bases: TGTGCCAGCAGCCAACGCGGGGGGAACACTGAAGCTTTCTTT. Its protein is CASSQRGGNTEAFF.

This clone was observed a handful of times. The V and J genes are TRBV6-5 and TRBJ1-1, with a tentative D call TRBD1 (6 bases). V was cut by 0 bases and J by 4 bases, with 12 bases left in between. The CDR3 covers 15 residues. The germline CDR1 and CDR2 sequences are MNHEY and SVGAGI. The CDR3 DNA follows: TGTGCCAGCAGTTACTCGGTTCAGGGGAGCACTGAAGCTTTCTTT. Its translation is CASSYSVQGSTEAFF.

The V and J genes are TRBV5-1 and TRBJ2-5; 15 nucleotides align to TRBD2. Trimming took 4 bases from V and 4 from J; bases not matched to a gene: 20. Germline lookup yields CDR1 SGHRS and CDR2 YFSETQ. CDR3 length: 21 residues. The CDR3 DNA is TGCGCCAGCAGCAACTTCAGGACTAGCGGGGGGGCCATTTCGTCTCGAGAGACCCAGTACTTC. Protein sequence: CASSNFRTSGGAISSRETQYF.

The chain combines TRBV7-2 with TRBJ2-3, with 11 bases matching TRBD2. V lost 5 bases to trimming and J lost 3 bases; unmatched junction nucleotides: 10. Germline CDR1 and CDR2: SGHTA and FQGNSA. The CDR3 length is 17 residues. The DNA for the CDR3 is TGTGCCAGCAGCCCACGACTAGCGGGGTCGACGACAGATACGCAGTATTTT. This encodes CASSPRLAGSTTDTQYF.

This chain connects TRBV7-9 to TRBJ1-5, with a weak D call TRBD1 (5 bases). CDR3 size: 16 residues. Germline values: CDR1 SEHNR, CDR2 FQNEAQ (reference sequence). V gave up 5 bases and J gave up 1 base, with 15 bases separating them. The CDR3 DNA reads TGTGCCAGCAGCCAGATAGGGGATGTAAGCAATCAGCCCCAGCATTTT. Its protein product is CASSQIGDVSNQPQHF.

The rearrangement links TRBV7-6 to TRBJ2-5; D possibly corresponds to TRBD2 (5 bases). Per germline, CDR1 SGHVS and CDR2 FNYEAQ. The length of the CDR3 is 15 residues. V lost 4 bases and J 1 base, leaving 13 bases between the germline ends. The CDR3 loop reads CASSSWTLGQETQYF. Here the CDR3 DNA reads TGTGCCAGCAGCTCCTGGACTCTTGGCCAAGAGACCCAGTACTTC.

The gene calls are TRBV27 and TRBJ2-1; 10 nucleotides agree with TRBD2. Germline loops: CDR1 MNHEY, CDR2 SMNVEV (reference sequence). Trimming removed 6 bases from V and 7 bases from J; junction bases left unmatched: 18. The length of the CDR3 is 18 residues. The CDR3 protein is CASSPVGTSSGSQNEQFF. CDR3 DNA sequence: TGTGCCAGCAGCCCCGTCGGCACCTCTAGCGGGAGTCAAAATGAGCAGTTCTTC.

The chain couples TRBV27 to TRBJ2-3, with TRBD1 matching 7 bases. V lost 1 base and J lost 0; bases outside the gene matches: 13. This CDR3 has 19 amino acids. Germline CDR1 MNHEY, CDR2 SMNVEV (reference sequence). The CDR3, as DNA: TGTGCCAGCAGTTTATGGGGGACGACAGGGTCGGGTAGCACAGATACGCAGTATTTT. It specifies CASSLWGTTGSGSTDTQYF.

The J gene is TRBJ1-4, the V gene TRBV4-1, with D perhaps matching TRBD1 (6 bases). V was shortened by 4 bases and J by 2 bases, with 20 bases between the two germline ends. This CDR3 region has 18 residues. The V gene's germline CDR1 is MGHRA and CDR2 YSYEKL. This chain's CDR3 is CASSPSRGARGTNEKLFF. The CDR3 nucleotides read TGCGCCAGCAGCCCAAGCCGGGGGGCGAGAGGTACTAATGAAAAACTGTTTTTT.

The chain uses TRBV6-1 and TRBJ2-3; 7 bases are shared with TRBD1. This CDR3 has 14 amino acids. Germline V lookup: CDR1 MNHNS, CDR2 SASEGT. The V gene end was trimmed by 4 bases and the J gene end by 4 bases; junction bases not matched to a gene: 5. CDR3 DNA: TGTGCCAGCAGTGGCCGACAGGGTCCAGATACGCAGTATTTT. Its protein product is CASSGRQGPDTQYF.